Reported below is one T cell receptor (beta chain). What it binds is unknown. Then a second PCR, running about 7 to 11 cycles, was carried out with a sample-barcoded 5' primer and a J-beta primer mix. TCRdb analysed the 5' RACE reads with MiXCR anew, one entry per CDR3 protein. This sample yields under 750,000 distinct CDR3 sequences, of which around 48% are seen a single time; about 26% belongs to the top ten. This entry belongs to a study of blood T cells in healthy people across ages. Study-wide background: Per two T cells, about one barcoded beta molecule was captured through template switching. Study results and limitations: More naive CD4+ cells and higher diversity were found in long-lived than in aged donors. TCR beta diversity, measured per million T cells, fell in a roughly linear way with age.

Unmatched junction bases numbered 7, after V lost 6 bases and J lost 4 bases. CDR3 size: 14 residues. CDR1 and CDR2 (germline): DFQATT, SNEGSKA (reference sequence). Input material: blood. The rearrangement links TRBV20-1 to TRBJ2-3; 10 bases line up with TRBD2. The receptor was isolated from an older man in good health. This CDR3 is CSAIASGSPDTQYF. CDR3 DNA sequence: TGCAGTGCCATCGCTAGCGGGAGTCCAGATACGCAGTATTTT.